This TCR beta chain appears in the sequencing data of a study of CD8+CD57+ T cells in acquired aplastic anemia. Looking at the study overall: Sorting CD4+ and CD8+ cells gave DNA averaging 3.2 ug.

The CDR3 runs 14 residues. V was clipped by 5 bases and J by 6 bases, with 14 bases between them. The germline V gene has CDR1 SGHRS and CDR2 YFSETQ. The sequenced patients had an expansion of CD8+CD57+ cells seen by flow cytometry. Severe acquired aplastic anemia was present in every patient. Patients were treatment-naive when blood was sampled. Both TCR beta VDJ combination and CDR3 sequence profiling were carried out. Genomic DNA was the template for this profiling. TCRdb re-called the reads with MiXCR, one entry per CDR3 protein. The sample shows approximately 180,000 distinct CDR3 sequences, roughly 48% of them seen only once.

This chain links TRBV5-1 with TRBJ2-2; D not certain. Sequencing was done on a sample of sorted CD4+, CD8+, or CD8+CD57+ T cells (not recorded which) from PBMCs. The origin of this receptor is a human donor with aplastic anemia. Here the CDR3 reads CASRSALVSGELFF. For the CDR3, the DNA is TGCGCCAGCAGAAGCGCTCTAGTCTCCGGGGAGCTGTTTTTT.